Each of the 19 T cell receptor beta chains below was sequenced from the same sample in a study of Graves' ophthalmopathy and Graves' hyperthyroidism. The authors amplified TCR beta CDR3 regions, and they did so from RNA transcripts for repertoire sequencing. The authors performed first-round RT-PCR with HTBI primers and then a second-round multiplex PCR. One entry per CDR3 protein results from TCRdb running MiXCR on the multiplex PCR reads. The table has 150,000 or so distinct CDR3 sequences, roughly two fifths seen once. The sequenced material came from peripheral blood. The receptors originated from a young man with Graves' ophthalmopathy.

The chain is built from TRBV12-3 or TRBV12-4 and TRBJ1-2, with no clear D. Trimming took off 3 bases at V and 2 bases at J, with 19 bases between the two ends. The CDR3 length is 17 residues. The CDR3 coding sequence is TGTGCCAGCAGTTTTAGCCTTGACACCGCCGCGAACTATGGCTACACCTTC. It specifies CASSFSLDTAANYGYTF.

This clonotype was found many times. The J gene is TRBJ2-3, the V gene TRBV6-2 or TRBV6-3; 8 bases align to TRBD2. The CDR3 has 17 residues. V was clipped by 2 bases and J by 0 bases; unmatched bases: 7. Germline loops: CDR1 MNHEY, CDR2 SVGEGT. CDR3 amino acids: CASSYGGGRTSTDTQYF. For the CDR3, the DNA is TGTGCCAGCAGTTACGGCGGCGGGAGGACTAGCACAGATACGCAGTATTTT.

This clonotype was seen ten or more times. The chain is built from TRBV14 and TRBJ1-1; D uncertain. The V end was cut by 4 bases, the J end by 1 base, with 13 bases between. The length of the CDR3 is 15 residues. Germline V lookup: CDR1 SGHDN, CDR2 FVKESK. The CDR3 DNA follows: TGTGCCAGCAGCCCAGGACCGCAATCGAACACTGAAGCTTTCTTT. Encoded protein: CASSPGPQSNTEAFF.

This clonotype appeared many times. J is TRBJ1-1 and V is TRBV18; D gene ambiguous. V was cut by 1 base and J by 1 base, with 7 bases left in between. CDR1 is KGHSH, CDR2 LQKENI, per germline. The CDR3 has 14 amino acids. The CDR3 is CASSPLRQNTEAFF. Here the CDR3 DNA reads TGTGCCAGCTCACCACTTCGACAGAACACTGAAGCTTTCTTT.

The chain couples TRBV6-1 to TRBJ1-1; D is uncertain. The V end lost 3 bases, the J end lost 5 bases, and 16 bases lay between the germline ends. Germline values: CDR1 MNHNS, CDR2 SASEGT. The CDR3 length is 15 residues. CDR3 sequence reads: CASSEADRKGTEAFF. CDR3 DNA: TGTGCCAGCAGTGAGGCAGATCGAAAAGGTACTGAAGCTTTCTTT.

The rearrangement links TRBV7-8 to TRBJ2-5, with D maybe TRBD2 (6 bases). Germline CDR1 is SGHVS and CDR2 is FQNEAQ. V dropped 7 bases and J dropped 4 bases, with 13 bases sitting between them. CDR3 length: 13 amino acids. In nucleotides, the CDR3 is TGTGCCAGCATGCTACTAGCTTTAGAGACCCAGTACTTC. The encoded protein is CASMLLALETQYF.

The gene calls are TRBV4-2 and TRBJ1-1; the D gene is possibly TRBD1 (5 bases). With 1 base removed from V and 6 bases from J, the gap between germline ends came to 18 bases. CDR1 is LGHNA, CDR2 YNFKEQ, per germline. CDR3 size: 16 residues. CDR3 amino acids: CASSQGMQGWEAEAFF. CDR3 nucleotides: TGTGCCAGCAGCCAAGGTATGCAGGGATGGGAGGCTGAAGCTTTCTTT.

The chain uses TRBV2 and TRBJ2-5; 8 nucleotides align to TRBD1. There are 12 residues in the CDR3. In germline, CDR1 is SNHLY, CDR2 FYNNEI. V lost 8 bases to trimming and J lost 6 bases; unmatched junction nucleotides: 5. The CDR3 here is CASSDRAKTQYF. In DNA form, the CDR3 reads TGTGCCAGCTCGGACAGGGCAAAGACCCAGTACTTC.

The gene calls are TRBV20-1 and TRBJ2-5; D perhaps matches TRBD2 (6 bases). CDR3 length: 15 amino acids. Germline-derived CDR1 and CDR2 are DFQATT and SNEGSKA (reference sequence). V was pared by 3 bases and J by 5 bases, with 19 bases between. As DNA, the CDR3 is TGCAGTGCTAGCGCTGGACTGGGACTTAGCGAGACCCAGTACTTC. It encodes CSASAGLGLSETQYF.

This clonotype was recorded at least ten times. The V call is TRBV12-3 or TRBV12-4, the J call TRBJ2-7; TRBD1 is a possible D gene (6 bases). V lost 4 bases to trimming and J lost 3 bases, with 13 bases between them. The CDR3 spans 14 residues. In nucleotides, the CDR3 is TGTGCCAGCAGTTCCCAAGGGGGTAACTACGAGCAGTACTTC. Translated: CASSSQGGNYEQYF.

The chain joins TRBV18 to TRBJ2-5; TRBD2 aligns across 11 bases. The junction had 4 bases not matched to a gene; V was cut back by 0 bases and J by 1 base. Germline V gene data show CDR1 as KGHSH and CDR2 as LQKENI. This CDR3 spans 17 amino acids. Here the CDR3 reads CASSPPEGTSGQETQYF. CDR3 sequence (DNA): TGTGCCAGCTCACCACCAGAGGGGACTAGCGGCCAAGAGACCCAGTACTTC.

This clonotype occurred many times. The chain carries TRBV19 and TRBJ2-7; D might be TRBD1 or TRBD2, each matching 5 bases. The CDR3 spans 15 residues. Germline CDR1 LNHDA, CDR2 SQIVND (reference sequence). Trimming cost V 4 bases and J 2 bases, with 15 bases left between them. In DNA form, the CDR3 reads TGTGCCAGTAGTACCGGGACGGTCGGTGCCTACGAGCAGTACTTC. This translates into CASSTGTVGAYEQYF.

This clonotype was observed many times. A much larger clone lies a single base off, so this may be a read error. The CDR3 end shows no conserved phenylalanine or tryptophan, and so a read error is likely. The chain has TRBV6-5 and TRBJ1-2; no firm D call. Trimming left V 0 bases short and J 3 bases short, with 11 bases between. CDR1 and CDR2 (germline): MNHEY, SVGAGI. The CDR3 is 15 residues long. DNA of the CDR3: TGTGCCAGCAGTTACTCGCAAGCGGTGGACTATGGCTACACCCTC. Protein product: CASSYSQAVDYGYTL.

Ten or more counts support this clonotype. The chain recombines TRBV6-2 or TRBV6-3 with TRBJ2-7; TRBD2 matches at 8 bases. This CDR3 region has 16 residues. Per germline, CDR1 MNHEY and CDR2 SVGEGT. V gave up 7 bases and J gave up 4 bases; unmatched junction bases: 15. CDR3 nucleotides: TGTGCCAGCACCAATATGGGAGCGGGAGCTTTGTACGAGCAGTACTTC. Translating it yields CASTNMGAGALYEQYF.

This clonotype was counted many times. This sequence joins TRBV12-3 or TRBV12-4 and TRBJ2-5; a possible D gene is TRBD2 (7 bases). The CDR3 is 15 amino acids. The germline V and J ends were trimmed by 7 bases and 5 bases, with 20 bases remaining between them. The CDR3 region has the DNA TGTGCCAGCACCATCAATCGGGGGGCCTGGGAGACCCAGTACTTC. This encodes CASTINRGAWETQYF.

This clonotype has at least ten counts. The CDR3 reads CASSLVAGPTYEQYF. CDR3 coding DNA: TGTGCCAGCAGCTTAGTAGCGGGACCCACCTACGAGCAGTACTTC. The chain carries TRBV7-2 and TRBJ2-7; 8 bases are a match to TRBD2. V lost 1 base, J lost 2 bases, and 4 bases stayed unmatched. Germline V gene data show CDR1 as SGHTA and CDR2 as FQGNSA. The CDR3 sequence is 15 residues long.

The rearrangement joins TRBV6-1 to TRBJ2-7, with 7 bases matching TRBD1. CDR3 length equals 15 residues. V was clipped by 4 bases and J by 2 bases; unmatched bases: 8. The germline V gene encodes CDR1 MNHNS and CDR2 SASEGT. CDR3 protein: CASSGGQSGTYEQYF. CDR3 DNA: TGTGCCAGCAGTGGGGGACAGAGTGGGACCTACGAGCAGTACTTC.

This chain uses TRBV7-2 with TRBJ2-7; 12 bases line up with TRBD2. Losses at the gene ends were 4 bases for V and 6 bases for J; bases not matched to a gene: 7. The CDR3 contains 15 residues. Germline V gene lookup returns CDR1 SGHTA and CDR2 FQGNSA. The chain's CDR3 is CASSSGLAGFSEQYF. CDR3 DNA sequence: TGTGCCAGCAGCTCCGGACTAGCGGGATTCTCCGAGCAGTACTTC.

This chain links TRBV12-3 or TRBV12-4 with TRBJ1-1, with D tentatively TRBD1 (5 bases). V was shortened by 3 bases and J by 0 bases, with 14 bases between the two germline ends. The CDR3 runs to 16 residues. CDR3 loop: CASSFEGPRMNTEAFF. In DNA, the CDR3 is TGTGCCAGCAGTTTTGAGGGGCCTAGGATGAACACTGAAGCTTTCTTT.